The 15 T cell receptor beta chains presented below share a single source sample, sequenced in a study of T cell repertoires in cytomegalovirus infection. TCRdb fed the reads into MiXCR, producing one record per CDR3 protein. The sample includes over 85,000 distinct CDR3 sequences, 16% of them seen just once. The sequenced sample was PBMCs. These receptors originate from a human donor in good health (CMV status not recorded). Some clones in this sample may be carry-over from other donors' samples.

The chain carries TRBV29-1 and TRBJ2-7; perhaps TRBD1 as D (6 bases). In germline, CDR1 is SQVTM, CDR2 ANQGSEA. V lost 7 bases, J lost 3 bases, and 19 bases lay in between. This CDR3 comprises 14 residues. Here the CDR3 DNA reads TGCAGCGCCCCCGTGGACAGTTGGGGCTACGAGCAGTACTTC. This translates into CSAPVDSWGYEQYF.

The chain uses TRBV3-1 and TRBJ2-2, with a possible D match to TRBD1 (6 bases). V gave up 6 bases and J gave up 5 bases, with 16 bases separating them. CDR3 length equals 15 residues. Germline assignment: CDR1 LGHDT and CDR2 YNNKEL (reference sequence). DNA for the CDR3: TGTGCCAGCAGTCTACAGGGCCTCGGGACCGGGGAGCTGTTTTTT. Translated, it gives CASSLQGLGTGELFF.

In this sample, this clonotype turned up a few times. The chain links TRBV7-9 to TRBJ1-1; 7 nucleotides line up with TRBD1. Trimming at V came to 5 bases and at J to 1 base, leaving 4 bases not matched to a gene. The CDR3 has 14 amino acids. In germline, CDR1 is SEHNR, CDR2 FQNEAQ (reference sequence). CDR3 region: CASSINRGNTEAFF. The CDR3 region has the DNA TGTGCCAGCAGCATTAACAGGGGGAACACTGAAGCTTTCTTT.

In its sample, this clonotype was seen a few times. The chain recombines TRBV11-1 with TRBJ2-5; no clear D gene. The V gene lost 0 bases and the J gene lost 5 bases, with 13 bases spanning the gap. Per the germline V gene, CDR1 is SGHAT and CDR2 is FQDESV (reference sequence). The length of the CDR3 is 15 residues. This CDR3 reads CASSLALQLGETQYF. The CDR3 DNA is TGTGCCAGCAGCTTAGCCCTCCAACTGGGCGAGACCCAGTACTTC.

This clonotype appeared many times. The V gene is TRBV7-3, the J gene TRBJ1-1; the D gene is possibly TRBD1 (5 bases). Between the trimmed V and J ends, which lost 4 bases and 3 bases, there was a span of 12 bases. This CDR3 is built from 14 residues. The germline V gene encodes CDR1 SGHTA and CDR2 FQGTGA. The CDR3 sequence: CASSSGPVYTEAFF. CDR3 bases: TGTGCCAGCAGCTCGGGACCGGTTTACACTGAAGCTTTCTTT.

This clonotype was observed a handful of times. The chain joins TRBV7-9 to TRBJ2-5; D is unclear. V was clipped by 6 bases and J by 2 bases, with 10 bases between them. The CDR3 has 13 residues. Germline V gives CDR1 SEHNR, CDR2 FQNEAQ (reference sequence). The CDR3: CASRAGPQETQYF. DNA for the CDR3: TGTGCCAGCAGAGCCGGGCCACAAGAGACCCAGTACTTC.

This clonotype appeared a few times. J is TRBJ2-1 and V is TRBV5-1; the match to TRBD2 covers 11 bases. V shed 0 bases and J 1 base; nucleotides not matched to a gene: 9. CDR1 is SGHRS, CDR2 YFSETQ, per germline. CDR3 length: 19 residues. The DNA for the CDR3 is TGCGCCAGCAGCTTGGATCTGCTAGCGGGGGGCCCTTCCTACAATGAGCAGTTCTTC. Protein sequence: CASSLDLLAGGPSYNEQFF.

The chain is built from TRBV28 and TRBJ1-1, with D possibly TRBD1 on 5 matching bases. The V gene's germline CDR1 is MDHEN and CDR2 SYDVKM. The CDR3 consists of 15 residues. V was shortened by 7 bases and J by 1 base, with 16 bases between the two germline ends. In DNA form, the CDR3 reads TGTGCCAGCACCCCCGATAGGGGCAGGAACACTGAAGCTTTCTTT. It translates to CASTPDRGRNTEAFF.

The genes are TRBV7-3 and TRBJ2-2; D uncertain. CDR3 length: 14 amino acids. V dropped 1 base and J dropped 4 bases, with 7 bases sitting between them. Germline V gene sequence: CDR1 SGHTA, CDR2 FQGTGA. Here the CDR3 DNA reads TGTGCCAGCAGCTTAAGTACAGTCACCGGGGAGCTGTTTTTT. Its translation is CASSLSTVTGELFF.

This clonotype has ten or more counts. The CDR3 is CASSPERGGRDTQYF. CDR3 DNA sequence: TGTGCCAGCAGCCCGGAGCGGGGGGGCCGAGATACGCAGTATTTT. The chain combines TRBV7-8 with TRBJ2-3; the match to TRBD2 covers 10 bases. V gave up 5 bases and J gave up 5 bases; unmatched junction bases: 7. This CDR3 has 15 amino acids. Germline assignment: CDR1 SGHVS and CDR2 FQNEAQ.

The V and J genes are TRBV2 and TRBJ2-1; D gene unclear. The CDR3 consists of 12 residues. Germline loops: CDR1 SNHLY, CDR2 FYNNEI. Trimming took 10 bases from V and 4 from J, leaving 11 bases between them. The CDR3 loop reads CAITDAYNEQFF. DNA of the CDR3: TGTGCCATTACGGACGCTTACAATGAGCAGTTCTTC.

The chain uses TRBV7-2 and TRBJ1-2; a weak D match, TRBD1 (5 bases). Trimming pared 5 bases from V and 5 bases from J, leaving 21 bases between. The CDR3 spans 16 residues. Germline CDR1 SGHTA, CDR2 FQGNSA. The CDR3 protein is CASSLLGTATLYGYTF. CDR3 coding DNA: TGTGCCAGCAGCCTTCTTGGGACGGCCACCCTATATGGCTACACCTTC.

This chain uses TRBV6-4 with TRBJ2-3; tentative D call: TRBD2 (5 bases). V was clipped by 2 bases and J by 4 bases, with 10 bases between them. The CDR3 contains 14 residues. Germline V gene data show CDR1 as MRHNA and CDR2 as SNTAGT. This chain's CDR3 is CASSDLASSDTQYF. The CDR3 DNA follows: TGTGCCAGCAGTGACCTAGCAAGCTCAGATACGCAGTATTTT.

This clonotype has more than one count but fewer than ten. The genes are TRBV29-1 and TRBJ2-3; D is undetermined. V was cut by 3 bases and J by 2 bases, with 9 bases left in between. The germline V gene has CDR1 SQVTM and CDR2 ANQGSEA. CDR3 size: 13 residues. This chain's CDR3 is CSVETQDTDTQYF. The DNA of the CDR3 is TGCAGCGTTGAGACTCAGGACACAGATACGCAGTATTTT.

For this clonotype: This may arise from a read error, as a much more abundant clone is one base away. The CDR3 spells CATISYNEQFF. In DNA form, the CDR3 reads TGTGCCACGATTTCCTACAATGAGCAGTTCTTC. This chain connects TRBV12-3 or TRBV12-4 to TRBJ2-1; D is undetermined. The V gene lost 10 bases and the J gene lost 1 base, with 5 bases spanning the gap. The CDR3 is made up of 11 amino acids.